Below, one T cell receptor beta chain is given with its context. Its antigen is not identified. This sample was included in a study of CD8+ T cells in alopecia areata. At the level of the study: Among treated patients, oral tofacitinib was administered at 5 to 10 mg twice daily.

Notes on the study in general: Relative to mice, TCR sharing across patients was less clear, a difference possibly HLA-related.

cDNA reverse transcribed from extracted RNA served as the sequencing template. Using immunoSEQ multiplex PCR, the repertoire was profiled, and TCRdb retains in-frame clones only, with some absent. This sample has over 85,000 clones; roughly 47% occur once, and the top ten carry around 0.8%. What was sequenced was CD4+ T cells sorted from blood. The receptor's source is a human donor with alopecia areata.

The CDR3 bases are TGCGCCAGCAGCTTGACGGGGGCCCCCTACGAGCAGTACTTC. It encodes CASSLTGAPYEQYF. V gene TRBV5-1 combines with J gene TRBJ2-7, with D perhaps matching TRBD1 or TRBD2 (6 bases each). The CDR3 extends over 14 amino acids. From germline, CDR1 is SGHRS and CDR2 YFSETQ. The V end was cut by 1 base, the J end by 2 bases, with 10 bases between.